One and the same sample provided the 28 T cell receptor beta chains below, sequenced in a study of T cell responses to AZD1222 COVID-19 vaccine. Method: immunoSEQ multiplex PCR; TCRdb's copy keeps in-frame clones and lacks some. The sample carries 100,000 to 120,000 clones, around 90% recorded once. The sequencing here drew on peripheral blood, taken on day 0 of AZD1222 vaccination. Receptor source: an adult in good health.

The chain joins TRBV29-1 to TRBJ1-5; D unclear. The V end lost 4 bases, the J end lost 5 bases, and 9 bases lay between the germline ends. CDR3 length: 12 residues. CDR1 SQVTM and CDR2 ANQGSEA come from the germline V gene. The CDR3 DNA reads as TGCAGCGTTGGGGGAGAAGATCAGCCCCAGCATTTT. It specifies CSVGGEDQPQHF.

The V gene is TRBV9, the J gene TRBJ2-2, with D perhaps given as TRBD1 or TRBD2 (5 bases each). Germline-derived CDR1 and CDR2 are SGDLS and YYNGEE. The CDR3 runs 14 residues. V was clipped by 0 bases and J by 7 bases, with 10 bases between them. CDR3 residues: CASSVGGTDGELFF. The CDR3 nucleotides read TGTGCCAGCAGCGTAGGAGGGACGGACGGGGAGCTGTTTTTT.

The J gene is TRBJ1-5, the V gene TRBV24-1, with a weak D call TRBD1 (5 bases). V was trimmed by 3 bases and J by 6 bases, leaving 14 bases between them. Germline CDR1 KGHDR, CDR2 SFDVKD. The CDR3 loop spans 15 amino acids. CDR3 loop: CATSDGTVGVQPQHF. CDR3 DNA: TGTGCCACCAGTGATGGGACGGTGGGGGTTCAGCCCCAGCATTTT.

The J gene is TRBJ1-3, the V gene TRBV6-5; TRBD1 is a possible D gene (5 bases). Germline V gene lookup returns CDR1 MNHEY and CDR2 SVGAGI. V was trimmed by 5 bases and J by 3 bases, leaving 11 bases between them. The CDR3 runs to 14 residues. The CDR3 protein is CASSHRGVGNTIYF. The CDR3 nucleotides read TGTGCCAGCAGTCACAGAGGGGTTGGAAACACCATATATTTT.

The chain couples TRBV18 to TRBJ1-1, with 10 bases aligning to TRBD1. The trim removed 4 bases at V and 2 bases at J, leaving 4 bases unmatched. The germline CDR1 and CDR2 sequences are KGHSH and LQKENI. This CDR3 contains 15 residues. In DNA, the CDR3 is TGTGCCAGCTCACGGGACAGGGGTCTCAACACTGAAGCTTTCTTT. Translating it yields CASSRDRGLNTEAFF.

The J gene is TRBJ1-6, the V gene TRBV6-5; D gene unclear. Germline assignment: CDR1 MNHEY and CDR2 SVGAGI. Trimming pared 7 bases from V and 6 bases from J, leaving 16 bases between. There are 15 residues in the CDR3. Here the CDR3 reads CASKSTAYINSPLHF. CDR3 DNA sequence: TGTGCCAGCAAGTCCACAGCTTATATTAATTCACCCCTCCACTTT.

This chain joins TRBV7-3 and TRBJ1-5; D call uncertain. The CDR3 has 13 amino acids. Germline V gene sequence: CDR1 SGHTA, CDR2 FQGTGA. With 0 bases removed from V and 10 bases from J, the gap between germline ends came to 10 bases. The CDR3: CASSLTQGDPQHF. Here the CDR3 DNA reads TGTGCCAGCAGCTTAACGCAAGGCGACCCCCAGCATTTT.

This chain connects TRBV5-1 to TRBJ1-6; D call uncertain. Trimming removed 4 bases at V and 8 bases at J, with 7 bases between. Germline loops: CDR1 SGHRS, CDR2 YFSETQ. The CDR3 covers 12 residues. The CDR3 spells CASSREYSPLHF. The CDR3 DNA sequence: TGCGCCAGCAGCCGGGAGTATTCACCCCTCCACTTT.

This chain uses TRBV7-2 with TRBJ1-2; D remains unclear. Trimming removed 1 base at V and 2 bases at J, with 11 bases between. Germline V lookup: CDR1 SGHTA, CDR2 FQGNSA. The CDR3 sequence is 15 residues long. CDR3 in DNA: TGTGCCAGCAGCTTAGGCCGTCGAGGAAACTATGGCTACACCTTC. Translating gives CASSLGRRGNYGYTF. The variable domain in full, completed from reference TRBV7-2 and TRBJ1-2, reads GAGVSQSPSNKVTEKGKDVELRCDPISGHTALYWYRQSLGQGLEFLIYFQGNSAPDKSGLPSDRFSAERTGGSVSTLTIQRTQQEDSAVYLCASSLGRRGNYGYTFGSGTRLTVV.

The chain employs TRBV18 and TRBJ1-1; D call uncertain. The ends were cut back, 1 base at V and 0 bases at J, with 9 bases in the middle. This CDR3 spans 15 amino acids. Looked up from germline, CDR1 is KGHSH and CDR2 is LQKENI. The CDR3 here is CASSPRAGMNTEAFF. Here the CDR3 DNA reads TGTGCCAGCTCACCACGGGCGGGGATGAACACTGAAGCTTTCTTT.

The chain joins TRBV7-9 to TRBJ1-6, with TRBD1 as a possible D gene (5 bases). The V gene's germline CDR1 is SEHNR and CDR2 FQNEAQ (reference sequence). Trimming removed 4 bases from V and 0 bases from J, with 10 bases in between. The CDR3 runs to 16 residues. The DNA for the CDR3 is TGTGCCAGCAGCTCAAGACAGAGCTCCTATAATTCACCCCTCCACTTT. Translating it yields CASSSRQSSYNSPLHF.

This chain joins TRBV30 and TRBJ1-3; TRBD1 agrees at 7 bases. CDR3 length equals 14 residues. Germline CDR1 and CDR2: GTSNPN and SVGIG (reference sequence). Unmatched junction bases numbered 1, after V lost 0 bases and J lost 2 bases. The CDR3 loop reads CAWSVGTAGNTIYF. In nucleotides, the CDR3 is TGTGCCTGGAGTGTCGGGACAGCTGGAAACACCATATATTTT.

CDR3 amino acids: CAWSGLNYGYTF. CDR3 bases: TGTGCCTGGAGTGGACTCAACTATGGCTACACCTTC. The chain recombines TRBV30 with TRBJ1-2; D is unclear. V lost 1 base and J lost 2, with 5 bases in between. From germline, CDR1 is GTSNPN and CDR2 SVGIG (reference sequence). CDR3 length: 12 residues. The full variable domain, its missing parts supplied by reference TRBV30 and TRBJ1-2, is SQTIHQWPATLVQPVGSPLSLECTVEGTSNPNLYWYRQAAGRGLQLLFYSVGIGQISSEVPQNLSASRPQDRQFILSSKKLLLSDSGFYLCAWSGLNYGYTFGSGTRLTVV.

The V call is TRBV6-5, the J call TRBJ2-7; D not resolved. Trimming took off 0 bases at V and 0 bases at J, with 6 bases between the two ends. CDR3 length: 14 amino acids. Germline assignment: CDR1 MNHEY and CDR2 SVGAGI. This chain's CDR3 is CASSYSRYSYEQYF. In nucleotides, the CDR3 is TGTGCCAGCAGTTACTCGCGGTACTCCTACGAGCAGTACTTC.

V is TRBV10-2 and J is TRBJ1-4, with a weak D call TRBD1 (6 bases). CDR1 is WSHSY, CDR2 SAAADI, per germline. V dropped 0 bases and J dropped 7 bases, with 9 bases sitting between them. This CDR3 spans 14 amino acids. In DNA, the CDR3 is TGCGCCAGCAGTGAGTCGGGGGCGCTTGAAAAACTGTTTTTT. It yields the protein CASSESGALEKLFF.

The chain combines TRBV28 with TRBJ1-6; unclear D gene. CDR3 length equals 16 residues. Looked up from germline, CDR1 is MDHEN and CDR2 is SYDVKM. The V and J ends lost 6 bases and 13 bases respectively, with 25 bases between them. The CDR3 nucleotides read TGTGCCAGCAGCTCTCACGAGGCAGCTTTTTTTTCGCCCCTCCACTTT. Its translation: CASSSHEAAFFSPLHF.

The V gene is TRBV27, the J gene TRBJ1-1; D is unclear. V dropped 7 bases and J dropped 2 bases, with 17 bases sitting between them. This CDR3 has 15 residues. The V gene's germline CDR1 is MNHEY and CDR2 SMNVEV (reference sequence). The CDR3 reads CASTPTGQVNTEAFF. The CDR3 coding sequence is TGTGCCAGCACCCCCACGGGTCAGGTTAACACTGAAGCTTTCTTT.

This chain connects TRBV19 to TRBJ1-2; 9 bases match TRBD1. Germline loops: CDR1 LNHDA, CDR2 SQIVND (reference sequence). This CDR3 region has 15 residues. Germline trimming cut 5 bases from V and 5 bases from J; bases unmatched to any gene: 9. The chain's CDR3 is CASSQTGGVAYGYTF. CDR3 DNA: TGTGCCAGTAGTCAAACAGGGGGCGTTGCGTATGGCTACACCTTC.

The chain couples TRBV5-1 to TRBJ1-2; 7 bases line up with TRBD1. The CDR3 contains 14 residues. Trimming cost V 3 bases and J 3 bases; bases outside gene matches: 5. Germline lookup yields CDR1 SGHRS and CDR2 YFSETQ. In DNA, the CDR3 is TGCGCCAGCAGCTCAAGGGACAGCTACTATGGCTACACCTTC. The encoded protein is CASSSRDSYYGYTF.

The chain carries TRBV7-9 and TRBJ2-1; D might be TRBD2 (6 bases). There are 13 residues in the CDR3. V was cut by 0 bases and J by 7 bases, with 7 bases left in between. Germline V gene sequence: CDR1 SEHNR, CDR2 FQNEAQ (reference sequence). As DNA, the CDR3 is TGTGCCAGCAGCTTAGCAGCGGGTAATGAGCAGTTCTTC. Translated, it gives CASSLAAGNEQFF.

The rearrangement joins TRBV5-6 to TRBJ2-7; TRBD2 matches 9 bases. V gave up 1 base and J gave up 2 bases; unmatched junction bases: 4. The germline gives CDR1 SGHDT, CDR2 YYEEEE. The CDR3 loop spans 15 amino acids. In DNA, the CDR3 is TGTGCCAGCAGCTTGAGGCCTAGCGGGGCCTACGAGCAGTACTTC. Translation: CASSLRPSGAYEQYF.

The chain uses TRBV3-1 (or the pseudogene TRBV3-2) and TRBJ2-7; TRBD1 matches 10 bases. Unmatched junction bases numbered 10, after V lost 3 bases and J lost 5 bases. The CDR3 contains 16 residues. Germline assignment: CDR1 LGHDT and CDR2 YNNKEL (reference sequence). CDR3 DNA: TGTGCCAGCAGCCATTTACCGGGACAGGGGCCCCACGAGCAGTACTTC. Translating it yields CASSHLPGQGPHEQYF.

The genes are TRBV5-1 and TRBJ2-1, with D unclear. Between the trimmed V and J ends, which lost 0 bases and 7 bases, there was a span of 8 bases. CDR3 length equals 13 residues. Looked up from germline, CDR1 is SGHRS and CDR2 is YFSETQ. Written as DNA, the CDR3 is TGCGCCAGCAGCTTGGCCGCAACGAATGAGCAGTTCTTC. Its translation is CASSLAATNEQFF.

This chain connects TRBV4-1 to TRBJ1-2; D is unclear. V was trimmed by 0 bases and J by 1 base, leaving 9 bases between them. The CDR3 consists of 15 residues. The germline V gene has CDR1 MGHRA and CDR2 YSYEKL. The CDR3 is CASSQDVRLNYGYTF. As DNA, the CDR3 is TGCGCCAGCAGCCAAGATGTCAGACTTAACTATGGCTACACCTTC.

This clone was counted a single time. V is TRBV20-1 and J is TRBJ1-5; 7 bases are shared with TRBD1. This CDR3 comprises 11 residues. Germline CDR1 is DFQATT and CDR2 is SNEGSKA (reference sequence). V shed 6 bases and J 6 bases; nucleotides not matched to a gene: 2. The CDR3 region is CSAAGGQPQHF. The CDR3 DNA is TGCAGTGCGGCAGGGGGTCAGCCCCAGCATTTT.

The chain links TRBV2 to TRBJ1-2; no reliable D call. The germline gives CDR1 SNHLY, CDR2 FYNNEI. The V gene lost 3 bases and the J gene lost 2 bases, with 7 bases spanning the gap. CDR3 size: 13 residues. The CDR3 reads CASSERENYGYTF. The CDR3 DNA follows: TGTGCCAGCAGTGAGAGGGAGAACTATGGCTACACCTTC.

The J gene is TRBJ1-1, the V gene TRBV5-4, with D unresolved. V lost 0 bases and J 1 base, leaving 7 bases between the germline ends. The CDR3 totals 14 residues. The germline CDR1 and CDR2 sequences are SGHNT and YYREEE (reference sequence). The CDR3, as DNA: TGTGCCAGCAGCTTGGAGTGGCAGAACACTGAAGCTTTCTTT. It specifies CASSLEWQNTEAFF.

Only a few counts were recorded for this clone. The chain is built from TRBV6-4 and TRBJ1-1, with TRBD1 matching over 7 bases. Per germline, CDR1 MRHNA and CDR2 SNTAGT. V lost 5 bases, J lost 7 bases, and 7 bases stayed unmatched. This CDR3 region has 13 residues. CDR3 region: CASSQEGGFEAFF. CDR3 DNA: TGTGCCAGCAGTCAGGAAGGGGGCTTTGAAGCTTTCTTT.